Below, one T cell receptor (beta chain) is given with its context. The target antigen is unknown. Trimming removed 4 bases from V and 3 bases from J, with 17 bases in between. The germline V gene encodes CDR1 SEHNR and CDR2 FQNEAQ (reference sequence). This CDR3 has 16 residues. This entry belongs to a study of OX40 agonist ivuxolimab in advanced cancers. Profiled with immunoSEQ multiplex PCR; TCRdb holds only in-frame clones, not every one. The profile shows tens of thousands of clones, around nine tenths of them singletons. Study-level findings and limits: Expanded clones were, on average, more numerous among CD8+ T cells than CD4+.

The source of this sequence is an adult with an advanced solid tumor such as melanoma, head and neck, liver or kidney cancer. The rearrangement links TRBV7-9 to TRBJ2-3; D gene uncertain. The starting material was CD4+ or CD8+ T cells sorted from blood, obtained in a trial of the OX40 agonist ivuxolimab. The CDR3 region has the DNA TGTGCCAGCAGCTGGGATATCGGCACTTTAACAGATACGCAGTATTTT. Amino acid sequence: CASSWDIGTLTDTQYF.